These T cell receptor beta chains were read from a single sample in a study of blood T cell repertoires in COVID-19. Measured with immunoSEQ multiplex PCR; TCRdb has only the in-frame clones, and not every one. The data hold about 93,000 clones, with roughly nine tenths observed a single time. The sample comprised peripheral blood. These receptors were taken from a man in his fifties or sixties with acute or convalescent COVID-19. CDR3s include the opening cysteine and the closing phenylalanine or tryptophan. The D gene is left open where the match is weak. Rows give clone size only sometimes, using once, few, many, or a class for an expanded clone.

TRBV5-4	TRBD1	-	TRBJ2-1	CASDRGNEQFF	TGTGCCAGCGACAGGGGCAATGAGCAGTTCTTC
TRBV2	-	-	TRBJ2-5	CASSEGAPPIGDQYF	TGTGCCAGCAGTGAGGGGGCGCCCCCGATTGGGGACCAGTACTTC
TRBV7-9	-	-	TRBJ2-2	CASSSVMETGELFF	TGTGCCAGCAGCTCCGTTATGGAGACCGGGGAGCTGTTTTTT
TRBV18	TRBD2	-	TRBJ2-4	CASSPLGTKDAKNIQYF	TGTGCCAGCTCACCCCTGGGGACTAAGGATGCCAAAAACATTCAGTACTTC
TRBV7-9	-	-	TRBJ1-2	CASSLGTGENYGYTF	TGTGCCAGCAGCTTAGGGACGGGGGAGAACTATGGCTACACCTTC
TRBV29-1	-	-	TRBJ2-1	CSVGNSYNEQFF	TGCAGCGTTGGTAACTCCTACAATGAGCAGTTCTTC
TRBV7-9	TRBD2	-	TRBJ2-5	CASSLGSGGPQETQYF	TGTGCCAGCAGCTTAGGTAGCGGGGGGCCTCAAGAGACCCAGTACTTC
TRBV12-5	-	-	TRBJ2-3	CASVKSGDTDTQYF	TGTGCTAGTGTGAAGAGCGGAGACACAGATACGCAGTATTTT
TRBV3-1/TRBV3-2	-	once	TRBJ2-2	CASSQEGPNTGELFF	TGTGCCAGCAGCCAAGAGGGCCCGAACACCGGGGAGCTGTTTTTT
TRBV7-9	TRBD1	-	TRBJ1-3	CASNNRGSGNTIYF	TGTGCCAGCAACAACAGGGGTTCTGGAAACACCATATATTTT
TRBV28	TRBD2	-	TRBJ2-7	CASSKTGTSGVGEQYF	TGTGCCAGCAGCAAAACCGGGACTAGCGGGGTGGGGGAGCAGTACTTC
TRBV9	-	-	TRBJ2-1	CASSVGQGYEQFF	TGTGCCAGCAGCGTAGGTCAGGGGTATGAGCAGTTCTTC
TRBV3-1/TRBV3-2	-	few	TRBJ1-2	CASSQEGRGYGYTF	TGTGCCAGCAGCCAAGAGGGCAGGGGCTATGGCTACACCTTC
TRBV28	-	-	TRBJ1-5	CAFPGGSNQPQHF	TGTGCCTTCCCTGGGGGGAGCAATCAGCCCCAGCATTTT
TRBV2	-	-	TRBJ1-1	CASSAQMYTEAFF	TGTGCCAGCAGTGCTCAGATGTACACTGAAGCTTTCTTT
TRBV7-9	TRBD1	-	TRBJ1-1	CASSLASFEDRRHTEAFF	TGTGCCAGCAGCTTAGCTTCGTTTGAGGACAGGCGCCACACTGAAGCTTTCTTT
TRBV5-1	TRBD1	-	TRBJ2-1	CASSQFTGQGYNEQFF	TGCGCCAGCAGCCAATTCACGGGACAGGGCTACAATGAGCAGTTCTTC